The clone carrying this T cell receptor (beta chain) appeared many times. These data are taken from a study of T cells after yellow fever vaccination. Study summary: SMART-Seq v4 Ultra Low Input prepared libraries from low-cell fractions.

This CDR3 has 14 amino acids. Per the germline V gene, CDR1 is MNHEY and CDR2 is SMNVEV (reference sequence). V lost 2 bases and J lost 4, with 11 bases in between. TCRdb processed the 5' RACE reads anew with MiXCR; each CDR3 protein has one entry. The sample holds about 68,000 distinct CDR3 sequences, over 6.5% seen once. This material consisted of CD8+ T cells sorted from PBMCs, taken roughly 46 days after the first yellow fever vaccination. The sequence was obtained from a man in his late teens or twenties who received the YFV17D yellow fever vaccine. The chain uses TRBV27 and TRBJ1-1; no clear D gene. The CDR3 DNA reads as TGTGCCAGCAGTTTAAATCCCTTTTTCACTGAAGCTTTCTTT. It encodes CASSLNPFFTEAFF.